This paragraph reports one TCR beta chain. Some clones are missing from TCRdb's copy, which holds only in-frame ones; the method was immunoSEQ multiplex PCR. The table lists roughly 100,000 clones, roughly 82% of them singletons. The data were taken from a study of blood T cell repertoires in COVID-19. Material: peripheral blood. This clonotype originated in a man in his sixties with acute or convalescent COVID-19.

CDR3 coding DNA: TGTGCCAGCAGTACAGGGACGGGGATGGAGACCCAGTACTTC. It translates to CASSTGTGMETQYF. The chain joins TRBV6-2 or TRBV6-3 to TRBJ2-5, with TRBD1 as a possible D gene (6 bases). This CDR3 is built from 14 residues. CDR1 is MNHEY, CDR2 SVGEGT, per germline. V shed 5 bases and J shed 5 bases, with 15 bases lying between them.